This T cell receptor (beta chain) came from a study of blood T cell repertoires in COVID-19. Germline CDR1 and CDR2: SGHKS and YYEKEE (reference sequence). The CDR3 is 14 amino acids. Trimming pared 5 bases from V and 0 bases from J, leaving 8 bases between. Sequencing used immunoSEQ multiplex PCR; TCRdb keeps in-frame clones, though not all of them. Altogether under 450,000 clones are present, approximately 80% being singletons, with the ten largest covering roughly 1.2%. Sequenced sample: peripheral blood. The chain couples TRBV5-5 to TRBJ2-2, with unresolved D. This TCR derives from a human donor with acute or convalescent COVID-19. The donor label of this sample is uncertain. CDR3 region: CASSAQPNTGELFF. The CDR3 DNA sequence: TGTGCCAGCAGTGCACAGCCGAACACCGGGGAGCTGTTTTTT.